This note documents a single T cell receptor beta chain sequence. It has no known antigen specificity. The record has no base qualities; no much larger clone is one base away. Preparation of the library involved PCR. Sequencing was carried out with an Illumina HiSeq 2500. TCR libraries were prepared with molecular barcoding, using unique molecular identifiers to normalize TCRbeta repertoire quantification. TCRdb cleaned the public reads at Q25 with fastp, built clones with MiXCR and kept in-frame beta chains. Here each entry gathers all rows of one CDR3 protein and keeps the most common genes and DNA. The sample table holds some 500,000 distinct CDR3 sequences, of which approximately 20% were seen once. Less than 4% of the sample is in the top ten clones. This entry belongs to a study of T-cell reconstitution after alpha-beta-depleted transplantation in children listed by TCRdb under 2016. Turning to the overall study: The study quantitatively tracked T-cell immune reconstitution after TCRalphabeta/CD19-depleted allogeneic hematopoietic cell transplantation in children using TCR repertoire profiling.

The sequence came from a human donor who donated a stem cell graft to a child with acute lymphoblastic leukemia. Sequencing used PBMCs from the stem cell graft donor, obtained from the stem cell graft.

The sequenced DNA is TGCAGTGCTGTTCTGGGGGGAGACGCTAGCACAGATACGCAGTATTTT. Translated, this gives CSAVLGGDASTDTQYF. The rearranged segments are TRBV20-1 and TRBJ2-3; perhaps TRBD2 is the D gene, with 6 bases matching. V was cut back by 5 bases and J by 0 bases, leaving a gap of 18 bases between them. Reading from cysteine to phenylalanine, the CDR3 counts 16 amino acids. Here the CDR3 DNA is all that survives: 48 bases in frame from base 1. Reading the germline V gene (reference sequence) gives CDR1 DFQATT and CDR2 SNEGSKA.